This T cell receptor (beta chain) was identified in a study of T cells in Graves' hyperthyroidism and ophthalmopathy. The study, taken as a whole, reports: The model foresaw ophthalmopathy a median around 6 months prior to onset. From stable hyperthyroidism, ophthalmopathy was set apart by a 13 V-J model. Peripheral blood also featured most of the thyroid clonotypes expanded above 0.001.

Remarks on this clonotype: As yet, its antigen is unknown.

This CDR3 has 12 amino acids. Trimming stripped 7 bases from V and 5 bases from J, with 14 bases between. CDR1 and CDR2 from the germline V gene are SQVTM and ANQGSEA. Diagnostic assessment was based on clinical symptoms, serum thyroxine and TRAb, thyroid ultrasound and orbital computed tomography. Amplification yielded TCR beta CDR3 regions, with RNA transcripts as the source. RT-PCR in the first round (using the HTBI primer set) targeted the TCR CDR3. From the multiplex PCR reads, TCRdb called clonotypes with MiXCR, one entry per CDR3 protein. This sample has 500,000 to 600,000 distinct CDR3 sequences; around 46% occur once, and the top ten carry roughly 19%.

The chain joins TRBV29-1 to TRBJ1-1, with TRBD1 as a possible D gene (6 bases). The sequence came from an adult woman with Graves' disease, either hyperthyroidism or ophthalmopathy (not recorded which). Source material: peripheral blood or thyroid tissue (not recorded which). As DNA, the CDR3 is TGCAGCGGGGCTCAGGGGAGGACTGAAGCTTTCTTT. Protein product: CSGAQGRTEAFF.